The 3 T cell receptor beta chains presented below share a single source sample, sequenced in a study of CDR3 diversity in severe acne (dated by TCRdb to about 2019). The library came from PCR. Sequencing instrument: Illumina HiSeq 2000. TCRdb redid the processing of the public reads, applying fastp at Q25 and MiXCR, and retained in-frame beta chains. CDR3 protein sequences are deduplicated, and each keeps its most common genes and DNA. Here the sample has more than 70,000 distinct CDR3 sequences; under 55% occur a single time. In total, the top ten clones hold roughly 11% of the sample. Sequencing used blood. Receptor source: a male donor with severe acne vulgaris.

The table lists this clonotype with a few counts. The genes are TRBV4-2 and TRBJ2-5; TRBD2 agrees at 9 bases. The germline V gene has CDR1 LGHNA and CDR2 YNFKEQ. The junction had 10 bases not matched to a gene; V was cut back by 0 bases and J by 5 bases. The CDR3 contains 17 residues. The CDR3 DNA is TGTGCCAGCAGCCAAGAAGGTGGGGCTAGCGGGGCCGAGACCCAGTACTTC. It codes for CASSQEGGASGAETQYF.

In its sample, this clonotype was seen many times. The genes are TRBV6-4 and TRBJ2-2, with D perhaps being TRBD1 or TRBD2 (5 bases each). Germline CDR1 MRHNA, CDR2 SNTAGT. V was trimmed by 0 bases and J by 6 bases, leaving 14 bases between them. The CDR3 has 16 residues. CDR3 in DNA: TGTGCCAGCAGTGACTCAGGACTTAGAGGGGCCGGGGAGCTGTTTTTT. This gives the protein CASSDSGLRGAGELFF.

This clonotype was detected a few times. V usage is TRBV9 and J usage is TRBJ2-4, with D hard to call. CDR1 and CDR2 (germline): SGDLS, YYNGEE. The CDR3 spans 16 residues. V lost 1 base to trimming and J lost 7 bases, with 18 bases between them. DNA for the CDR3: TGTGCCAGCAGCGTAACCCCTCTTAGCCACGGGAACATTCAGTACTTC. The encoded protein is CASSVTPLSHGNIQYF.